These 27 T cell receptor beta chains share one sample of origin, sequenced in a study of technical replicates of blood from a few donors. Sequencing used immunoSEQ multiplex PCR; TCRdb keeps in-frame clones, though not all of them. The sample has tens of thousands of clones, approximately 95% seen once. The specimen sequenced was T cells isolated from PBMCs. The receptor source for this set is a human donor in good health.

The V call is TRBV5-4, the J call TRBJ1-4, with TRBD1 identical over 7 bases. The J segment lost 1 base and the V segment lost 9 bases, leaving 6 bases of the junction unmatched. Looked up from germline, CDR1 is SGHNT and CDR2 is YYREEE (reference sequence). The CDR3 has 14 residues. DNA for the CDR3: TGTGCCACCAGGGGGGGGTTAACTAATGAAAAACTGTTTTTT. Residues: CATRGGLTNEKLFF.

The V gene is TRBV9, the J gene TRBJ2-1, with D possibly matching TRBD1 (5 bases). The V end was cut by 3 bases, the J end by 10 bases, with 11 bases between. CDR3 length: 12 amino acids. Germline assignment: CDR1 SGDLS and CDR2 YYNGEE. Here the CDR3 reads CASSEGVREQFF. The DNA for the CDR3 is TGTGCCAGCAGCGAAGGGGTTAGGGAGCAGTTCTTC.

This chain links TRBV14 with TRBJ1-4; D unclear. The V gene's germline CDR1 is SGHDN and CDR2 FVKESK. Trimming shortened V by 0 bases and J by 8 bases, and 7 bases separated the two germline ends. CDR3 length: 13 residues. The CDR3 sequence: CASSQDLEEKLFF. Here the CDR3 DNA reads TGTGCCAGCAGCCAAGATTTGGAGGAAAAACTGTTTTTT.

The chain uses TRBV7-2 and TRBJ1-6; possible D gene TRBD1, 5 bases. The V gene's germline CDR1 is SGHTA and CDR2 FQGNSA. The CDR3 has 15 residues. Trimming pared 1 base from V and 9 bases from J, leaving 13 bases between. The CDR3 protein is CASSLDSGKGSPLHF. The CDR3, as DNA: TGTGCCAGCAGCTTAGATTCAGGGAAGGGTTCACCCCTCCACTTT.

This chain uses TRBV6-6 with TRBJ2-6; D may be TRBD1 (5 bases). Deletions cut 1 base from V and 2 bases from J, with 6 bases between. This CDR3 contains 15 residues. The V gene's germline CDR1 is MNHNY and CDR2 SVGAGI (reference sequence). CDR3 in amino acids: CASSYLGPGANVLTF. In nucleotides, the CDR3 is TGTGCCAGCAGTTACTTGGGGCCTGGGGCCAACGTCCTGACTTTC.

J is TRBJ2-7 and V is TRBV7-9; D is undetermined. From germline, CDR1 is SEHNR and CDR2 FQNEAQ (reference sequence). Trimming took off 1 base at V and 3 bases at J, with 16 bases between the two ends. CDR3 length: 16 amino acids. The chain's CDR3 is CASSLDASRLIYEQYF. The CDR3 DNA sequence: TGTGCCAGCAGCTTAGACGCCTCGCGGCTGATCTACGAGCAGTACTTC.

This chain connects TRBV18 to TRBJ2-7; TRBD2 matches at 7 bases. Germline V gives CDR1 KGHSH, CDR2 LQKENI. The V and J ends lost 0 bases and 4 bases, in that order; junction bases with no gene match: 3. This CDR3 contains 14 residues. The CDR3 bases are TGTGCCAGCTCACCACCGGGACTAACATACGAGCAGTACTTC. It translates to CASSPPGLTYEQYF.

J is TRBJ2-1 and V is TRBV11-2; D unclear. Germline V CDR1 and CDR2: SGHAT, FQNNGV. Trimming pared 5 bases from V and 12 bases from J, leaving 20 bases between. The CDR3 spans 14 residues. The CDR3 loop is CASSTFDFPAWQFF. CDR3 bases: TGTGCCAGCAGCACATTTGACTTCCCCGCTTGGCAGTTCTTC.

The chain employs TRBV2 and TRBJ1-1; D is unresolved. This CDR3 region has 13 residues. Looked up from germline, CDR1 is SNHLY and CDR2 is FYNNEI. Trimming took off 3 bases at V and 0 bases at J, with 5 bases between the two ends. The CDR3 region is CASSDNLNTEAFF. CDR3 sequence (DNA): TGTGCCAGCAGTGACAACTTGAACACTGAAGCTTTCTTT.

This chain uses TRBV6-1 with TRBJ2-7, with D perhaps TRBD2 (5 bases). V was pared by 6 bases and J by 3 bases, with 12 bases between. From germline, CDR1 is MNHNS and CDR2 SASEGT. CDR3 length equals 13 residues. The CDR3 DNA follows: TGTGCCAGCAGCCCGGGATTACTCTACGAGCAGTACTTC. This translates into CASSPGLLYEQYF.

This clone was seen a few times. CDR3 sequence reads: CASSLDRGQNEQFF. In DNA form, the CDR3 reads TGCGCCAGCAGCTTGGACAGGGGGCAAAATGAGCAGTTCTTC. The chain carries TRBV5-1 and TRBJ2-1, with 9 positions matching TRBD1. With V trimmed by 0 bases and J by 7 bases, 2 bases remained unmatched. The CDR3 length is 14 residues. CDR1 and CDR2 from the germline V gene are SGHRS and YFSETQ.

V is TRBV5-4 and J is TRBJ1-2; 8 positions match TRBD1. This CDR3 contains 15 residues. The V segment lost 4 bases and the J segment 8 bases; nucleotides outside the gene matches: 13. Germline CDR1 is SGHNT and CDR2 is YYREEE (reference sequence). CDR3 loop: CASSEWQGAREGYTF. CDR3 sequence (DNA): TGTGCCAGCAGCGAATGGCAGGGGGCGAGAGAAGGCTACACCTTC.

The CDR3 loop is CASSLTVADYEQYF. CDR3 DNA: TGTGCCAGCAGCCTGACAGTGGCGGACTACGAGCAGTACTTC. V and J are TRBV7-9 and TRBJ2-7, with TRBD1 as a possible D gene (5 bases). This CDR3 contains 14 residues. Germline V CDR1 and CDR2: SEHNR, FQNEAQ (reference sequence). Trimming left V 5 bases short and J 3 bases short, with 14 bases between.

This chain joins TRBV5-1 and TRBJ1-1, with D possibly matching TRBD1 (5 bases). The CDR3 contains 15 residues. V gave up 1 base and J gave up 0 bases, with 10 bases separating them. The germline CDR1 and CDR2 sequences are SGHRS and YFSETQ. The CDR3 protein is CASSLWQGMNTEAFF. CDR3 sequence (DNA): TGCGCCAGCAGCTTGTGGCAGGGCATGAACACTGAAGCTTTCTTT. Full variable domain (missing parts from reference TRBV5-1 and TRBJ1-1): KAGVTQTPRYLIKTRGQQVTLSCSPISGHRSVSWYQQTPGQGLQFLFEYFSETQRNKGNFPGRFSGRQFSNSRSEMNVSTLELGDSALYLCASSLWQGMNTEAFFGQGTRLTVV.

This rearrangement joins TRBV30 to TRBJ1-3, with a weak D call TRBD1 (6 bases). Trimming pared 2 bases from V and 2 bases from J, leaving 16 bases between. The germline V gene encodes CDR1 GTSNPN and CDR2 SVGIG (reference sequence). The CDR3 runs to 16 residues. Written as DNA, the CDR3 is TGTGCCTGGAGTATAGCAGGGGACGTCCCTGGAAACACCATATATTTT. It is translated as CAWSIAGDVPGNTIYF.

The chain's CDR3 is CASSQGERGAYNEQFF. The CDR3 nucleotides read TGTGCCAGCAGCCAAGGTGAGCGTGGGGCGTACAATGAGCAGTTCTTC. V usage is TRBV4-2 and J usage is TRBJ2-1; tentative D call: TRBD1 (5 bases). V dropped 1 base and J dropped 4 bases, with 14 bases sitting between them. Germline values: CDR1 LGHNA, CDR2 YNFKEQ. This CDR3 region has 16 residues.

This clone was observed once. The chain couples TRBV29-1 to TRBJ2-2, with 8 bases identical to TRBD2. CDR3 length: 15 amino acids. Trimming at V came to 3 bases and at J to 3 bases, leaving 6 bases not matched to a gene. Germline V gives CDR1 SQVTM, CDR2 ANQGSEA. CDR3 loop: CSVEGLAGDTGELFF. In nucleotides, the CDR3 is TGCAGCGTTGAGGGGCTAGCGGGCGACACCGGGGAGCTGTTTTTT.

The chain recombines TRBV29-1 with TRBJ2-1, with D possibly being TRBD2 (5 bases). V lost 6 bases and J lost 7, with 10 bases in between. The germline V gene encodes CDR1 SQVTM and CDR2 ANQGSEA. This CDR3 has 11 amino acids. CDR3 sequence: CSVQGGNEQFF. CDR3 DNA sequence: TGCAGCGTCCAAGGCGGGAATGAGCAGTTCTTC.

This chain uses TRBV4-1 with TRBJ2-6, with D possibly matching TRBD1 (6 bases). Germline CDR1 is MGHRA and CDR2 is YSYEKL. The CDR3 has 17 residues. V lost 7 bases, J lost 2 bases, and 18 bases lay in between. The CDR3 is CASKGQFDDPGANVLTF. Written as DNA, the CDR3 is TGCGCCAGCAAAGGACAGTTCGATGACCCTGGGGCCAACGTCCTGACTTTC.

The rearrangement joins TRBV25-1 to TRBJ1-6, with 10 bases aligning to TRBD1. This CDR3 contains 17 residues. Germline loops: CDR1 MGHDK, CDR2 SYGVNS. Unmatched junction bases numbered 3, after V lost 4 bases and J lost 0 bases. The CDR3 region is CASSARDRGSYNSPLHF. The CDR3 DNA sequence: TGTGCCAGCAGTGCGAGGGACAGGGGCTCCTATAATTCACCCCTCCACTTT.

The chain uses TRBV28 and TRBJ2-1; 12 nucleotides line up with TRBD2. CDR3 size: 14 residues. Germline assignment: CDR1 MDHEN and CDR2 SYDVKM. Losses at the gene ends were 6 bases for V and 6 bases for J; bases not matched to a gene: 3. This CDR3 reads CASRGLAGLNEQFF. CDR3 in DNA: TGTGCCAGCAGGGGACTAGCGGGTCTCAATGAGCAGTTCTTC.

Concerning this clone itself: Relative to the germline gene, one junction end is altered; a read error may explain this. The chain uses TRBV29-1 and TRBJ2-1; weak D call: TRBD2 (6 bases). This CDR3 has 14 amino acids. Germline V gives CDR1 SQVTM, CDR2 ANQGSEA. As DNA, the CDR3 is TGCAGCGTCGAGGGACTTACCTCCCACAATGAGCAGTTCTTC. Amino acids: CSVEGLTSHNEQFF.

The chain joins TRBV13 to TRBJ2-1; TRBD1 might be the D (6 bases). The CDR3 spans 13 residues. Trimming left V 0 bases short and J 10 bases short, with 10 bases between. Looked up from germline, CDR1 is PRHDT and CDR2 is FYEKMQ (reference sequence). In nucleotides, the CDR3 is TGTGCCAGCAGCTTAGGCAGGGGCAACGAGCAGTTCTTC. This gives the protein CASSLGRGNEQFF.

This chain connects TRBV6-5 to TRBJ2-7; 7 nucleotides agree with TRBD1. Germline V gene data show CDR1 as MNHEY and CDR2 as SVGAGI. This CDR3 is 15 amino acids long. Germline trimming cut 5 bases from V and 4 bases from J; bases unmatched to any gene: 11. CDR3 in DNA: TGTGCCAGCAGTCTCAAGGGGGCAGGGGGTTACGAGCAGTACTTC. Protein: CASSLKGAGGYEQYF.

The rearrangement uses TRBV7-9 and TRBJ1-1; D not resolved. Germline CDR1 is SEHNR and CDR2 is FQNEAQ (reference sequence). V was shortened by 0 bases and J by 6 bases, with 14 bases between the two germline ends. CDR3 length: 15 amino acids. CDR3 in amino acids: CASSLAPGLGPEAFF. The CDR3 coding sequence is TGTGCCAGCAGCTTAGCCCCAGGACTTGGGCCTGAAGCTTTCTTT.

This chain joins TRBV5-1 and TRBJ2-5, with a weak D call TRBD2 (5 bases). The CDR3 consists of 12 residues. The V gene's germline CDR1 is SGHRS and CDR2 YFSETQ. V was pared by 2 bases and J by 4 bases, with 6 bases between. DNA of the CDR3: TGCGCCAGCAGCTTCGAGGGAGAGACCCAGTACTTC. Its translation: CASSFEGETQYF.

This sequence joins TRBV9 and TRBJ1-1; D not certain. This CDR3 is built from 14 residues. The V gene's germline CDR1 is SGDLS and CDR2 YYNGEE. The V and J ends lost 0 bases and 3 bases respectively, with 9 bases between them. The CDR3 nucleotides are TGTGCCAGCAGCGTAGTTGAAGGAGACACTGAAGCTTTCTTT. Its protein is CASSVVEGDTEAFF.